The clone carrying this T cell receptor beta chain came up once. The antigen remains undetermined. This entry comes from a study of Ad26.COV2.S vaccination and SARS-CoV-2 variants. Study at large: The donor participated in the COV1001 trial, in its Ad26.COV2.S arm.

Treatment: roughly 19 received Ad26.COV2.S at low or high dose, single or two shots; about 5 received placebo; per-sample allocation not given. Samples analyzed were those drawn on day 63 after the first vaccine or placebo injection. Generated by immunoSEQ multiplex PCR, the TCRdb table keeps only in-frame clones and is missing some. The table lists about 410,000 clones, about nine tenths of them singletons. Study observations and caveats: Vaccinated individuals (as opposed to placebo recipients) had higher spike-specific TCR breadth. Quantification of TCR breadth and depth may have yielded underestimates of total T cell responses.

CDR3 length: 15 amino acids. The V gene is TRBV21-1, the J gene TRBJ2-2; TRBD2 was called by the table and not checked on the DNA. TRBV21-1 is reported as a pseudogene. The sample was peripheral blood, taken in a trial of Ad26.COV2.S vaccine versus placebo. The clonotype comes from a person aged 18-65 years who received the Ad26.COV2.S COVID-19 vaccine or a placebo. CDR3 protein: CASSLPGRRGGELFF. The CDR3 DNA sequence: TGTGCCAGCAGCTTACCAGGTCGGAGGGGCGGGGAGCTGTTTTTT.